These 18 T cell receptor beta chains were all obtained from the same sample, sequenced in a study of shared clonotypes between healthy human individuals. Generated by immunoSEQ multiplex PCR, the TCRdb table keeps only in-frame clones and is missing some. The sample holds under 1,100,000 clones, 70% to 80% seen once. Sequenced input: memory CD4+ T cells sorted from blood. The subset denotes: CD45RA-negative fraction. The receptor source for this set is a man younger than 35 in good health.

The rearrangement joins TRBV30 to TRBJ2-1, with D uncertain. CDR3 size: 13 residues. V shed 4 bases and J shed 0 bases, with 7 bases lying between them. Germline CDR1 reads GTSNPN; CDR2 reads SVGIG (reference sequence). The CDR3 coding sequence is TGTGCCTGGACCTCTCGCTCCTACAATGAGCAGTTCTTC. Encoded protein: CAWTSRSYNEQFF.

V is TRBV28 and J is TRBJ1-1; the D gene is possibly TRBD1 (5 bases). V lost 3 bases to trimming and J lost 1 base, with 12 bases between them. The germline CDR1 and CDR2 sequences are MDHEN and SYDVKM. The CDR3 is 15 residues long. This CDR3 is CASSFAGRKNTEAFF. The DNA of the CDR3 is TGTGCCAGCAGTTTTGCGGGACGTAAGAACACTGAAGCTTTCTTT.

To note about this clone: The sample has other DNA sequences that encode this CDR3 too. The J gene is TRBJ1-4, the V gene TRBV18; D may be TRBD1 (5 bases). V dropped 3 bases and J dropped 0 bases, with 5 bases sitting between them. The CDR3 has 14 residues. Germline CDR1 KGHSH, CDR2 LQKENI. The CDR3 DNA is TGTGCCAGCTCACCGGGGGCAACTAATGAAAAACTGTTTTTT. Translating gives CASSPGATNEKLFF.

The genes are TRBV5-4 and TRBJ1-1; weak D call: TRBD1 (6 bases). The CDR3 loop spans 14 amino acids. The V gene lost 4 bases and the J gene lost 1 base, with 11 bases spanning the gap. CDR1 is SGHNT and CDR2 is YYREEE in the germline V gene (reference sequence). The DNA for the CDR3 is TGTGCCAGCAGCCCCGGGACAACGAACACTGAAGCTTTCTTT. Encoded protein: CASSPGTTNTEAFF. Supplemented by reference TRBV5-4 and TRBJ1-1, the full variable domain reads ETGVTQSPTHLIKTRGQQVTLRCSSQSGHNTVSWYQQALGQGPQFIFQYYREEENGRGNFPPRFSGLQFPNYSSELNVNALELDDSALYLCASSPGTTNTEAFFGQGTRLTVV.

The CDR3 DNA follows: TGTGCCAGCAGTTACAGTGGTACAGCCGAATACCCCCTCCACTTT. Translation gives CASSYSGTAEYPLHF. This rearrangement joins TRBV6-6 to TRBJ1-6; D is undetermined. CDR1 is MNHNY, CDR2 SVGAGI, per germline (reference sequence). This CDR3 has 15 amino acids. V lost 2 bases to trimming and J lost 13 bases, with 18 bases between them.

This chain joins TRBV5-1 and TRBJ1-1; D unclear. CDR3 size: 17 residues. The ends were cut back, 4 bases at V and 0 bases at J, with 19 bases in the middle. The germline V gene has CDR1 SGHRS and CDR2 YFSETQ. The CDR3 sequence: CASSPIFVSGMNTEAFF. For the CDR3, the DNA is TGCGCCAGCAGCCCGATATTCGTATCAGGCATGAACACTGAAGCTTTCTTT.

V gene TRBV2 combines with J gene TRBJ1-1, with D possibly TRBD1 on 6 matching bases. Germline loops: CDR1 SNHLY, CDR2 FYNNEI. CDR3 length equals 14 residues. The germline V and J ends were trimmed by 7 bases and 1 base, with 13 bases remaining between them. The CDR3 protein is CASIRGLANTEAFF. The CDR3 coding sequence is TGTGCCAGCATAAGGGGGTTGGCGAACACTGAAGCTTTCTTT.

The chain carries TRBV18 and TRBJ1-2; no definite D call. The CDR3 is 13 residues long. V shed 1 base and J shed 4 bases, with 7 bases lying between them. Germline CDR1 is KGHSH and CDR2 is LQKENI. CDR3 coding DNA: TGTGCCAGCTCACCACGCGCGATCTATGGCTACACCTTC. It codes for CASSPRAIYGYTF.

The rearrangement uses TRBV6-1 and TRBJ1-4; the match to TRBD1 covers 9 bases. The germline V gene has CDR1 MNHNS and CDR2 SASEGT. V trimming: 10 bases; J trimming: 7 bases; junction bases outside the gene matches: 10. CDR3 length: 14 residues. The CDR3 loop is CATSRDRVSEKLFF. CDR3 DNA sequence: TGTGCCACCTCCCGGGACAGGGTTTCTGAAAAACTGTTTTTT.

A single count supports this clone. The chain uses TRBV9 and TRBJ2-2, with D maybe TRBD2 (6 bases). The V end lost 0 bases, the J end lost 7 bases, and 16 bases lay between the germline ends. This CDR3 contains 16 residues. Per the germline V gene, CDR1 is SGDLS and CDR2 is YYNGEE. The CDR3 DNA sequence: TGTGCCAGCAGCGTAGCGGGGGTGGGCGGAAACGGGGAGCTGTTTTTT. Residues: CASSVAGVGGNGELFF. Looking up the rest from reference TRBV9 and TRBJ2-2 gives the full variable domain: DSGVTQTPKHLITATGQRVTLRCSPRSGDLSVYWYQQSLDQGLQFLIQYYNGEERAKGNILERFSAQQFPDLHSELNLSSLELGDSALYFCASSVAGVGGNGELFFGEGSRLTVL.

The V and J genes are TRBV6-6 and TRBJ1-2; TRBD1 aligns across 12 bases. This CDR3 contains 14 residues. The junction had 4 bases not matched to a gene; V was cut back by 5 bases and J by 6 bases. CDR1 and CDR2 from the germline V gene are MNHNY and SVGAGI (reference sequence). CDR3 sequence reads: CASSRGTGGDGYTF. The CDR3 DNA sequence: TGTGCCAGCAGTCGGGGGACAGGGGGCGATGGCTACACCTTC.

This chain joins TRBV4-1 and TRBJ1-4, with 7 bases fitting TRBD1. Unmatched junction bases numbered 12, after V lost 1 base and J lost 7 bases. The germline gives CDR1 MGHRA, CDR2 YSYEKL. CDR3 length: 17 amino acids. The CDR3 DNA reads TGCGCCAGCAGCCAAGGGAGTTTAGGGGGCAAATCTGAAAAACTGTTTTTT. Amino acids: CASSQGSLGGKSEKLFF.

J is TRBJ2-7 and V is TRBV10-3; 13 bases fit TRBD2. The length of the CDR3 is 16 residues. V trimming: 2 bases; J trimming: 0 bases; junction bases outside the gene matches: 1. CDR1 ENHRY and CDR2 SYGVKD come from the germline V gene. CDR3 nucleotide sequence: TGTGCCATCAGTGAGGGGACTAGCGGGGCCTCCTACGAGCAGTACTTC. Translation gives CAISEGTSGASYEQYF.

The chain uses TRBV11-2 and TRBJ1-1, with 7 bases fitting TRBD1. The J segment lost 0 bases and the V segment lost 9 bases, leaving 4 bases of the junction unmatched. The CDR3 runs 13 residues. Looked up from germline, CDR1 is SGHAT and CDR2 is FQNNGV. The CDR3, as DNA: TGTGCCAGTTTGGGACAGATGAACACTGAAGCTTTCTTT. It encodes CASLGQMNTEAFF.

Comment on this clone: A much larger clone is a single base away; this may be a read error. This rearrangement joins TRBV5-6 to TRBJ2-7; no reliable D call. The CDR3 runs 11 residues. The ends were cut back, 3 bases at V and 3 bases at J, with 4 bases in the middle. CDR1 is SGHDT, CDR2 YYEEEE, per germline. Here the CDR3 DNA reads TGTGCCAGCAGCTCATTCTACGAGCAGTACTTC. Its protein product is CASSSFYEQYF.

The chain couples TRBV7-3 to TRBJ1-1, with TRBD1 matching over 7 bases. Trimming took 4 bases from V and 4 from J; bases not matched to a gene: 6. Looked up from germline, CDR1 is SGHTA and CDR2 is FQGTGA. This CDR3 comprises 14 residues. The CDR3 nucleotides read TGTGCCAGCAGCTCCAGGGGGGAGATCACTGAAGCTTTCTTT. This codes for CASSSRGEITEAFF.

The chain combines TRBV10-1 with TRBJ2-7; the D is unclear. Germline V gene sequence: CDR1 WNHNN, CDR2 SYGVQD (reference sequence). Deletions cut 0 bases from V and 6 bases from J, with 9 bases between. This CDR3 contains 13 residues. DNA for the CDR3: TGCGCCAGCAGTGAGTCGGTTTCTTCCGAGCAGTACTTC. It yields the protein CASSESVSSEQYF.

The V and J genes are TRBV7-2 and TRBJ2-2; 7 bases are shared with TRBD2. Germline V gene sequence: CDR1 SGHTA, CDR2 FQGNSA. V dropped 3 bases and J dropped 6; count of bases not matched to a gene: 4. This CDR3 comprises 14 residues. In DNA, the CDR3 is TGTGCCAGCAGCTTTTCTAGCGGCTCCGGGGAGCTGTTTTTT. It encodes CASSFSSGSGELFF. The complete variable domain, with remaining parts taken from reference TRBV7-2 and TRBJ2-2, reads GAGVSQSPSNKVTEKGKDVELRCDPISGHTALYWYRQSLGQGLEFLIYFQGNSAPDKSGLPSDRFSAERTGGSVSTLTIQRTQQEDSAVYLCASSFSSGSGELFFGEGSRLTVL.